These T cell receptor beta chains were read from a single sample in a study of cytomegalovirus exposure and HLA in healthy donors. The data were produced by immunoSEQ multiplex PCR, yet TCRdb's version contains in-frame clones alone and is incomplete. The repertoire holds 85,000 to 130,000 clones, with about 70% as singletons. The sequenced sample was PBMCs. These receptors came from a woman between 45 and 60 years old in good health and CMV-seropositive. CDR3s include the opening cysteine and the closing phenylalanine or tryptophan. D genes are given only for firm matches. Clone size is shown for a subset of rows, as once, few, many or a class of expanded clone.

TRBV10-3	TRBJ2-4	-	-	TGTGCCATCAGTGATGGAGGGGCCAAAAACATTCAGTACTTC	CAISDGGAKNIQYF
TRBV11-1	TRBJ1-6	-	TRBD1	TGTGCCAGCAGCCCGGACAGGGGATATTCACCCCTCCACTTT	CASSPDRGYSPLHF
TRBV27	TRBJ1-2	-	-	TGTGCCAGCAGTCGCCGCACAGGTGTCTATGGCTACACCTTC	CASSRRTGVYGYTF
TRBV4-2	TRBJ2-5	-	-	TGTGCCAGCAGCCGCAACACCTACAGGGAAGAGACCCAGTACTTC	CASSRNTYREETQYF
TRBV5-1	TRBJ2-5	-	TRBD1	TGCGCCAGCAGCTTGGGACAACTACAGGGGGAGGAGACCCAGTACTTC	CASSLGQLQGEETQYF
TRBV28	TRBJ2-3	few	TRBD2	TGTGCCAGCAGTTTATGGACTAGCGGATCTAGCACAGATACGCAGTATTTT	CASSLWTSGSSTDTQYF
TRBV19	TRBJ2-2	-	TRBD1	TGTGCCAGTAGTCCATCCCCGGGACAGGCCTACACCGGGGAGCTGTTTTTT	CASSPSPGQAYTGELFF
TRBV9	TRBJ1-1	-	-	TGTGCCAGCAGCGCCCAACAGGGGAACACTGAAGCTTTCTTT	CASSAQQGNTEAFF
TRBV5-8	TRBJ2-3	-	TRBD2	TGTGCCAGCAGCTTCCGACTAGCGGGAAGCACAGATACGCAGTATTTT	CASSFRLAGSTDTQYF
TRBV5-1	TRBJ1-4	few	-	TGCGCCAGCAGGGCGGACACTGGGGCCGGAAAACTGTTTTTT	CASRADTGAGKLFF
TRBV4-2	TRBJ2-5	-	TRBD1	TGTGCCAGCAGCGTCGGACAGGATCCTATACAAGAGACCCAGTACTTC	CASSVGQDPIQETQYF
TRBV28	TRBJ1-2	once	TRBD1	TGTGCCAGCAGTCACCGGGACAGGCCCCAAGGTGGCTACACCTTC	CASSHRDRPQGGYTF
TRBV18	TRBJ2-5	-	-	TGTGCCAGCTCACCACCACCCGGGTTAGAAGAGACCCAGTACTTC	CASSPPPGLEETQYF
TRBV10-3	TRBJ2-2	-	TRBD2	TGTGCCATCAGATCTAGCGGGGGGAAAACCGGGGAGCTGTTTTTT	CAIRSSGGKTGELFF
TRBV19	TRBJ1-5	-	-	TGTGCCAGTTCTGACGGGATAGTCAATCAGCCCCAGCATTTT	CASSDGIVNQPQHF
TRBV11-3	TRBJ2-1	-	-	TGTGCCAGCAGCTTAGGGCAGGATGTCACCTACAATGAGCAGTTCTTC	CASSLGQDVTYNEQFF
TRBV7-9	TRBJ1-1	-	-	TGTGCCAGCAGCTTCTCAGGGGCCCTACTAGCTTTCTTT	CASSFSGALLAFF
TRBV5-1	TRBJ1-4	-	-	TGCGCCAGCAGCTTTAGCAGCATTAATGAAAAACTGTTTTTT	CASSFSSINEKLFF
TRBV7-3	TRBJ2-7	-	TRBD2	TGTGCCAGCAGCTCCGGGACTAGCGGGGACGAGCAGTACTTC	CASSSGTSGDEQYF
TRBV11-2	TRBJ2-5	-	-	TGTGCCAGCAGCGTCCTTAGGGGGATTCAAGAGACCCAGTACTTC	CASSVLRGIQETQYF
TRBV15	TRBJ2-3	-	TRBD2	TGTGCCACCAGCCCTAGAAGTCGGGGGGGCACAGATACGCAGTATTTT	CATSPRSRGGTDTQYF
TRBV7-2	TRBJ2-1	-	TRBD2	TGTGCCAGCAGCCCGAGACTAGCGGGGGGGCGGGGTCGGTTCTTC	CASSPRLAGGRGRFF
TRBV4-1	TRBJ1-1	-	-	TGCGCCAGTGCACTGGGTTCGGGAGTCGTTGGCACTGAAGCTTTCTTT	CASALGSGVVGTEAFF
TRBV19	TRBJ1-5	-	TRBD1	TGTGCCAGTCGATGGACAGGGGGAGTCAATCAGCCCCAGCATTTT	CASRWTGGVNQPQHF
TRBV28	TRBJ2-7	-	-	TGTGCCAGCAGTTCCCTTTGGGGGGACCACGAGCAGTACTTC	CASSSLWGDHEQYF
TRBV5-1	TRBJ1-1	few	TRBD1	TGCGCCAGCAGCCCAGGACAGGGGGCTAACACTGAAGCTTTCTTT	CASSPGQGANTEAFF
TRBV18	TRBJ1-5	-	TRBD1	TGTGCCAGCTCACCTGGGACAGGGGGCAATCAGCCCCAGCATTTT	CASSPGTGGNQPQHF
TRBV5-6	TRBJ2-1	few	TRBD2	TGTGCCAGCAGCTTGATGCGGGGGAGTTACAATGAGCAGTTCTTC	CASSLMRGSYNEQFF
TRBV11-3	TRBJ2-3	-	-	TGTGCCAGCAGCTTAGGGACAGTTAGCACAGATACGCAGTATTTT	CASSLGTVSTDTQYF
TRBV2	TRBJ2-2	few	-	TGTGCCAGCAGTAGAGACAGACCGAACACCGGGGAGCTGTTTTTT	CASSRDRPNTGELFF
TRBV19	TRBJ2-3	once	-	TGTGCCAGTAGGCTCGCAGGGGGGCCAACGGATACGCAGTATTTT	CASRLAGGPTDTQYF
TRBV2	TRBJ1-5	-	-	TGTGCCAGCAGCGGCGACAACAATCAGCCCCAGCATTTT	CASSGDNNQPQHF
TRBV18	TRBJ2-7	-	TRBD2	TGTGCCAGCTCACCCTCTCTAGCGGGGGGCTACGAGCAGTACTTC	CASSPSLAGGYEQYF
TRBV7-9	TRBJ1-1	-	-	TGTGCTAGCAGCCCCGGAGGGAATACTGAAGCTTTCTTT	CASSPGGNTEAFF
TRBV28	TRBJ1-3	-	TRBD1	TGTGCCAGCAGTTTAAGGACAGGCCGTTTTGGAAACACCATATATTTT	CASSLRTGRFGNTIYF
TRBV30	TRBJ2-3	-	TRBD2	TGTGCCTGGAGCGATCCCTCAAAACTAGCGGTCGGCCATTATAGCACAGATACGCAGTATTTT	CAWSDPSKLAVGHYSTDTQYF
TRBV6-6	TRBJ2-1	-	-	TGTGCCAGCAGTTTTGGAGGGGGCGCATACAATGAGCAGTTCTTC	CASSFGGGAYNEQFF
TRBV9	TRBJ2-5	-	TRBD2	TGTGCCAGCAGCGTAGAGGGCGGGGGGGCTTGGGAGACCCAGTACTTC	CASSVEGGGAWETQYF
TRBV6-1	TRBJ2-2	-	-	TGTGCCAGCAGTGATCGTCGACAGATAAGGACCGGGGAGCTGTTTTTT	CASSDRRQIRTGELFF
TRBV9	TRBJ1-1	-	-	TGTGCCAGCAGCGCCCAGGTAGGGGTAGGCACTGAAGCTTTCTTT	CASSAQVGVGTEAFF